A selection of T cell receptor beta chains follows, all from one sample in a study of PD-L1 blockade in urothelial cancer. Sequenced by immunoSEQ multiplex PCR; TCRdb stores in-frame clones only, minus some. The sample lists approximately 80,000 clones; about 80% were seen once. The sequences come from PBMCs, collected around atezolizumab (anti-PD-L1) treatment. These receptor sequences come from an older man with urothelial cancer. Each CDR3 is given with its conserved first and last residue. The D gene is left open where the match is weak. Some rows have no size entry. The others give once, few or many, or a class for an expanded clone.

>TRBV23-1|TRBD1|.|TRBJ1-5
TGCGCCGGGAAAAAGACAGGGTACTCGTCGGGGCGCAATCAGCCCCAGCATTTT
CAGKKTGYSSGRNQPQHF
>TRBV7-8|.|.|TRBJ1-2
TGTGCCAGCAGCTTAGGTGGCGGAATCTATGGCTACACCTTC
CASSLGGGIYGYTF
>TRBV5-1|.|.|TRBJ2-7
TGCGCCAGCAGCTTGGTAGGGGGAGACCCTTCCGAGCAGTACTTC
CASSLVGGDPSEQYF
>TRBV7-2|TRBD2|.|TRBJ2-5
TGTGCCAGCAGCTTACAAACTAGCGGAGAGACCCAGTACTTC
CASSLQTSGETQYF
>TRBV19|TRBD1|.|TRBJ2-1
TGTGCCACCAGACAGGGATCCTACAATGAGCAGTTCTTC
CATRQGSYNEQFF
>TRBV5-4|TRBD2|.|TRBJ2-3
TGTGCCAGCAGCTTGGAACTAGCGGGGGCCATCACAGATACGCAGTATTTT
CASSLELAGAITDTQYF
>TRBV5-1|.|.|TRBJ2-5
TGCGCCAGCAGCTTGGGGGCAGTCCAAGAGACCCAGTACTTC
CASSLGAVQETQYF
>TRBV5-1|TRBD2|.|TRBJ2-1
TGCGCCAGCAGCCTTACTAGCGGTCAGTACAATGAGCAGTTCTTC
CASSLTSGQYNEQFF
>TRBV4-1|.|few|TRBJ2-5
TGCGCCAGCAGCCGAAGAGGAAGGTACCAAGAGACCCAGTACTTC
CASSRRGRYQETQYF
>TRBV7-2|.|.|TRBJ1-1
TGTGCCAGCAGCTTAGGGCTGGCGAGGGCTGAAGCTTTCTTT
CASSLGLARAEAFF
>TRBV5-1|.|once|TRBJ2-7
TGCGCCAGCAGCTACCAATCGGGAGACTACGAGCAGTACTTC
CASSYQSGDYEQYF
>TRBV2|TRBD1|.|TRBJ1-5
TGTGCCAGCTCTTCCCCCCGGGACAGGGCGGTTCAGCCCCAGCATTTT
CASSSPRDRAVQPQHF
>TRBV5-1|.|.|TRBJ2-3
TGCGCCAGCAGCTTGGGGAGACCTGAGGATACGCAGTATTTT
CASSLGRPEDTQYF
>TRBV11-3|TRBD2|.|TRBJ2-1
TGTGCCAGCAAGAGCCGGACTAGCGGGCTACATGAGCAGTTCTTC
CASKSRTSGLHEQFF
>TRBV6-5|.|.|TRBJ2-5
TGTGCCAGCAGTTACCCGGCTAGGGAGACCCAGTACTTC
CASSYPARETQYF
>TRBV29-1|.|.|TRBJ1-1
TGCAGCGTTGTGGCAGGGAGGATGTTTGCTGAAGCTTTCTTT
CSVVAGRMFAEAFF
>TRBV6-5|.|few|TRBJ1-6
TGTGCCAGCAGCCCCTTAAGGGGGTTAGGCTCACCCCTCCACTTT
CASSPLRGLGSPLHF
>TRBV6-5|TRBD1|.|TRBJ1-2
TGTGCCAGCAGTTACTCCAACAGGGGGGATGGCTACACCTTC
CASSYSNRGDGYTF
>TRBV7-9|.|.|TRBJ2-2
TGTGCCAGCAGCACAGATAGCGGAATCGGGGAGCTGTTTTTT
CASSTDSGIGELFF
>TRBV4-3|TRBD2|.|TRBJ2-1
TGCGCCAGCAGCGGAGTAGCGGGGTGGGGGAGTGAGCAGTTCTTC
CASSGVAGWGSEQFF
>TRBV19|TRBD1|.|TRBJ1-1
TGTGCCAGTAGTACCAACCTGGACAGGAAAATGAACACTGAAGCTTTCTTT
CASSTNLDRKMNTEAFF
>TRBV4-2|TRBD1|.|TRBJ2-1
TGTGCCAGCAGCCCGGGACAGCACTCCTACAATGAGCAGTTCTTC
CASSPGQHSYNEQFF
>TRBV2|.|once|TRBJ2-5
TGTGCCAGCACTTTGGGCGGGGAGACCCAGTACTTC
CASTLGGETQYF
>TRBV2|.|.|TRBJ1-4
TGTGCCAGCAGACTTTCCCTCGCGAATGAAAAACTGTTTTTT
CASRLSLANEKLFF
>TRBV10-3|TRBD1|once|TRBJ1-5
TGTGCCATCAGTGACCGGGACAGTCAGCCCCAGCATTTT
CAISDRDSQPQHF
>TRBV11-2|TRBD2|.|TRBJ2-4
TGTGCCAGCAGCCCGGGACTAGCGGAACTAGCCAAAAACATTCAGTACTTC
CASSPGLAELAKNIQYF
>TRBV6-5|.|.|TRBJ2-1
TGTGCCAGCAGTTACTCCCTAGGGGACAAGAATGAGCAGTTCTTC
CASSYSLGDKNEQFF
>TRBV27|.|.|TRBJ1-6
TGTGCCAGCAGTGGACGGGGGTCGGGTAATTCACCCCTCCACTTT
CASSGRGSGNSPLHF